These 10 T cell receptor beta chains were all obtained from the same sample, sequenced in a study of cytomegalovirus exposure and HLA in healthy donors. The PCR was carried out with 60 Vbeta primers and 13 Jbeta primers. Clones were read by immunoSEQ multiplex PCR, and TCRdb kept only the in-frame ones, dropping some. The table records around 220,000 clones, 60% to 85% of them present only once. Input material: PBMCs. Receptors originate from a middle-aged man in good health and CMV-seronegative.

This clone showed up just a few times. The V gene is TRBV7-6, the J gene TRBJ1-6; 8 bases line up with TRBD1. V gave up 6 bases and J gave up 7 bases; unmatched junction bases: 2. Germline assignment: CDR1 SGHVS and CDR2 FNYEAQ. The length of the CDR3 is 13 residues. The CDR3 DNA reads TGTGCCAGCAGTCGGACAGGGAATTCACCCCTCCACTTT. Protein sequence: CASSRTGNSPLHF.

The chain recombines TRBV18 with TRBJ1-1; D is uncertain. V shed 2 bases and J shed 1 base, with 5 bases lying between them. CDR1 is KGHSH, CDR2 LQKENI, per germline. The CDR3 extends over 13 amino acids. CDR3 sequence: CASSPTPNTEAFF. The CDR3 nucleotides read TGTGCCAGCTCACCAACACCGAACACTGAAGCTTTCTTT.

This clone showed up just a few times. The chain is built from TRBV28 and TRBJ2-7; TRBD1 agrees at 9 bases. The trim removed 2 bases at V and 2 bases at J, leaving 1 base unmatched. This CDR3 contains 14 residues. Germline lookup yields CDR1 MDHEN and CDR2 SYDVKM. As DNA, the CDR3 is TGTGCCAGCAGTTTAGGGACAGGGCCCTACGAGCAGTACTTC. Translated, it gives CASSLGTGPYEQYF.

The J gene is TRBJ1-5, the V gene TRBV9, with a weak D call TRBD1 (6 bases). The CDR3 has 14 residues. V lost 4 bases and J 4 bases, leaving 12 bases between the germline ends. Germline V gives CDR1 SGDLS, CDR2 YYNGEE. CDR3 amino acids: CASSPGQRNQPQHF. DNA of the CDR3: TGTGCCAGCAGCCCCGGACAGCGGAATCAGCCCCAGCATTTT.

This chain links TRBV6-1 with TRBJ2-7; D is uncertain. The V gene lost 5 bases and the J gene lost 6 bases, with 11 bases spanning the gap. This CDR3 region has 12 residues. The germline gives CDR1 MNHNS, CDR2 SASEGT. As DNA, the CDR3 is TGTGCCAGCAGTCCAACTCACCTCGAGCAGTACTTC. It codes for CASSPTHLEQYF.

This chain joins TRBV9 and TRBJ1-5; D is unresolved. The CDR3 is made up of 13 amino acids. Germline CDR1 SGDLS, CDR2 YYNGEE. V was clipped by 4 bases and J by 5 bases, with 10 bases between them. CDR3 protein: CASSPSVDQPQHF. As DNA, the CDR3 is TGTGCCAGCAGCCCTAGCGTGGATCAGCCCCAGCATTTT.

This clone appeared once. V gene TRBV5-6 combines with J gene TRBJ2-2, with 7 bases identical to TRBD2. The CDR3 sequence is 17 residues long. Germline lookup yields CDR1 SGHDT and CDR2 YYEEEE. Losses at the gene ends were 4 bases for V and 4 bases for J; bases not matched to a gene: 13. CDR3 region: CASSAAEGGGFTGELFF. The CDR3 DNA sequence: TGTGCCAGCAGCGCTGCAGAGGGCGGGGGATTCACCGGGGAGCTGTTTTTT.

The CDR3 DNA sequence: TGTGCCAGCAACCCGGGACAGAGTCAGATAGAAGAGACCCAGTACTTC. Its protein product is CASNPGQSQIEETQYF. The chain combines TRBV27 with TRBJ2-5; 7 bases align to TRBD1. The germline gives CDR1 MNHEY, CDR2 SMNVEV (reference sequence). The CDR3 has 16 residues. V was pared by 7 bases and J by 3 bases, with 14 bases of the junction left unmatched.

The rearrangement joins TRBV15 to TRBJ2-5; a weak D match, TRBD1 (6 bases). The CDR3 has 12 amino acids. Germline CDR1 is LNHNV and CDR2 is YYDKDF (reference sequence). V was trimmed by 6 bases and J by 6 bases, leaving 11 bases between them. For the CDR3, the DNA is TGTGCCACCAGTAAGGGGGAACAGACCCAGTACTTC. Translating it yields CATSKGEQTQYF.

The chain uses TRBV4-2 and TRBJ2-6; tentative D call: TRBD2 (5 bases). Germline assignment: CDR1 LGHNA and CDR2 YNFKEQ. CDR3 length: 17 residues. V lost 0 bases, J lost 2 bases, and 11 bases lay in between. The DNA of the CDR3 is TGTGCCAGCAGCCAAGACCGGGGTGGAACTGGGGCCAACGTCCTGACTTTC. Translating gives CASSQDRGGTGANVLTF.